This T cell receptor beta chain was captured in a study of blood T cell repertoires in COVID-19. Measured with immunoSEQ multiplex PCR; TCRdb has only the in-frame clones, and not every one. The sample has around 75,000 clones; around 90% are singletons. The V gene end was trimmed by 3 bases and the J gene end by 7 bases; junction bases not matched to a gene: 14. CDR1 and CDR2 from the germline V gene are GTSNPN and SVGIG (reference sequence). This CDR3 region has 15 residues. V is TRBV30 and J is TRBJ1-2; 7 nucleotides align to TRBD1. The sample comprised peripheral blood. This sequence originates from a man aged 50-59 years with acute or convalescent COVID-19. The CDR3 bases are TGTGCCTGGAGCCGGAACAGGGGATCGCCTCTTGGCTACACCTTC. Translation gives CAWSRNRGSPLGYTF.